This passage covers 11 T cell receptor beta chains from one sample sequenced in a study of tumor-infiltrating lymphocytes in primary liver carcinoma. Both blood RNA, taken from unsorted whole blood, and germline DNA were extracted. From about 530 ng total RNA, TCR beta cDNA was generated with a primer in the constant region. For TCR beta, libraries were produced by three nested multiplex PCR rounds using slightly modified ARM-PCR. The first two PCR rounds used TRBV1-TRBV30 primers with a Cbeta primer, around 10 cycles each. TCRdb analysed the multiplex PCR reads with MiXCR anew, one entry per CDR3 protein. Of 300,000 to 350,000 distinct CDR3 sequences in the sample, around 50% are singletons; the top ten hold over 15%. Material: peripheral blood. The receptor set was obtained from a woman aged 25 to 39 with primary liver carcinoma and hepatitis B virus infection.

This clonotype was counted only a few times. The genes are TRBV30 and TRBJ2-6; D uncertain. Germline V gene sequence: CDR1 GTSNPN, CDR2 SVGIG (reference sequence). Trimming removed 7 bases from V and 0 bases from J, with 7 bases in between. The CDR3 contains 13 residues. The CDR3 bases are TGTGCCTCCCGAGCCTCTGGGGCCAACGTCCTGACTTTC. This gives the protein CASRASGANVLTF.

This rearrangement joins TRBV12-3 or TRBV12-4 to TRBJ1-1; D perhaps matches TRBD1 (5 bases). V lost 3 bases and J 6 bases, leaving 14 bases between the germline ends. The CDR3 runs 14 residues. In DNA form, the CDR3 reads TGTGCCAGCAGTTTTTGGGGACCTGAGGCTGAAGCTTTCTTT. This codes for CASSFWGPEAEAFF.

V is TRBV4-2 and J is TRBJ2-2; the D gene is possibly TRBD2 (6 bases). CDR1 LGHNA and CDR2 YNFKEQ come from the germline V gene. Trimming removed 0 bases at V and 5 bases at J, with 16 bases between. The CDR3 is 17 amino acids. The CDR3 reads CASSQDLVRGRTGELFF. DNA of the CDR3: TGTGCCAGCAGCCAAGATCTGGTGAGAGGGAGGACCGGGGAGCTGTTTTTT.

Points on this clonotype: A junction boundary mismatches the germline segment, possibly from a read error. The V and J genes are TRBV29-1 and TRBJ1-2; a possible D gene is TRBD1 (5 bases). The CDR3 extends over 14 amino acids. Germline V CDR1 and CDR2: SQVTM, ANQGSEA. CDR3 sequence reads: CSVERDGPNYGYTF. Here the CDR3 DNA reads TGCAGCGTTGAAAGGGACGGACCTAACTATGGTTACACCTTC. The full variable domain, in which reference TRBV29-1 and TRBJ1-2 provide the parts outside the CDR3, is SAVISQKPSRDICQRGTSLTIQCQVDSQVTMMFWYRQQPGQSLTLIATANQGSEATYESGFVIDKFPISRPNLTFSTLTVSNMSPEDSSIYLCSVERDGPNYGYTFGSGTRLTVV.

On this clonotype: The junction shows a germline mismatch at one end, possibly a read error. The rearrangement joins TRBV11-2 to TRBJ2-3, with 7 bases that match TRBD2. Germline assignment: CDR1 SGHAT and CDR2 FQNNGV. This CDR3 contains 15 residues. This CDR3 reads CASSLGGRLGDAQYF. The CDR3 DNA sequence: TGTGCCAGCAGCTTAGGCGGGAGACTCGGAGATGCGCAGTACTTT.

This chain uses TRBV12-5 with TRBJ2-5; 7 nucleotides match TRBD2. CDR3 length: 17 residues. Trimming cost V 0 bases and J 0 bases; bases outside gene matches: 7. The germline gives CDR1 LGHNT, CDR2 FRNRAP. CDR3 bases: TGTGCTAGTGGTTTGGTGGGGGGGAGATTCTACCAAGAGACCCAGTACTTC. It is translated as CASGLVGGRFYQETQYF. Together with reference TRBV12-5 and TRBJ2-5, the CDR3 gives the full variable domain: DARVTQTPRHKVTEMGQEVTMRCQPILGHNTVFWYRQTMMQGLELLAYFRNRAPLDDSGMPKDRFSAEMPDATLATLKIQPSEPRDSAVYFCASGLVGGRFYQETQYFGPGTRLLVL.

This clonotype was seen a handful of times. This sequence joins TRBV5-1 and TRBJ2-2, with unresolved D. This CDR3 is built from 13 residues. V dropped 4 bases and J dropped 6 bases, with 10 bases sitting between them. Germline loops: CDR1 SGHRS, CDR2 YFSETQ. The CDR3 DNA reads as TGCGCCAGCAGCCCCGGCTACTCCGGGGAGCTGTTTTTT. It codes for CASSPGYSGELFF.

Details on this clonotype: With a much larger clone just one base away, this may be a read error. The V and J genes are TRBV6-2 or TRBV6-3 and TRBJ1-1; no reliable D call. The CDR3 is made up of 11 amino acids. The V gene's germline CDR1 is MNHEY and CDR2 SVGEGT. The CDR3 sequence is CANSIGYEAFF. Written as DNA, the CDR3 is TGTGCCAACAGTATAGGCTATGAAGCTTTCTTT.

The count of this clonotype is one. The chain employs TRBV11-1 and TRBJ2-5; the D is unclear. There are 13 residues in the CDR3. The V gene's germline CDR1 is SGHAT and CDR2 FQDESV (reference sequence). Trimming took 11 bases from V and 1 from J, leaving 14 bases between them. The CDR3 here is CASTKISQETQYF. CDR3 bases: TGTGCCTCTACAAAGATAAGCCAAGAGACCCAGTACTTC.

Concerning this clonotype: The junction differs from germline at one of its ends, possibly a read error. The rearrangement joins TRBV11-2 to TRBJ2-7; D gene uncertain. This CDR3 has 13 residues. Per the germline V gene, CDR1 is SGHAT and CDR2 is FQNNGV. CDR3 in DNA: TGTGCCAACAGCTCCGGTCCTCGTATTGAGCAGTACTTC. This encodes CANSSGPRIEQYF.

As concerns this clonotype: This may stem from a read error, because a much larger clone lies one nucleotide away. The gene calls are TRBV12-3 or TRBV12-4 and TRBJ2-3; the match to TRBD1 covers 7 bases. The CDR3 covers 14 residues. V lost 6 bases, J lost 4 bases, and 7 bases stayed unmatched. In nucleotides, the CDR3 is TGTGCCAGCAGGCCCGGGACAGACGCAGATACGCAGTATTTT. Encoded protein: CASRPGTDADTQYF.